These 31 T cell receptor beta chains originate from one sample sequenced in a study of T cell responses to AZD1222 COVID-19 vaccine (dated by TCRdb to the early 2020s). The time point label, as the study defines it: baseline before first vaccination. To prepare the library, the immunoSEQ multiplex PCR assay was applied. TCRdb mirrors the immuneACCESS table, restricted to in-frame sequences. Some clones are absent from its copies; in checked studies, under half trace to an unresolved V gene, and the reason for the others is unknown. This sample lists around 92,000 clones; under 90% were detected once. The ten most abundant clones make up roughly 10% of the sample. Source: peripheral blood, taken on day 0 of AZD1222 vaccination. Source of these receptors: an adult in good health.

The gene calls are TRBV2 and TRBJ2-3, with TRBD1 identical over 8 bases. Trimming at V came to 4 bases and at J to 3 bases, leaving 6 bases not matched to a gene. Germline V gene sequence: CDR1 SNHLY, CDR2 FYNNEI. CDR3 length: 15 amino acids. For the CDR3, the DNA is TGTGCCAGCAGTGTTAGGGGACAGGTAACAGATACGCAGTATTTT. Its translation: CASSVRGQVTDTQYF.

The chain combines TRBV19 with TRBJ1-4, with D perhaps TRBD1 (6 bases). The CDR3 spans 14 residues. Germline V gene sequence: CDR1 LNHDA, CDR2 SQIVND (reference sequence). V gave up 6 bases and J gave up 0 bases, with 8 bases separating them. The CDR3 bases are TGTGCCAGTAGCAACAGGGCAACTAATGAAAAACTGTTTTTT. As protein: CASSNRATNEKLFF.

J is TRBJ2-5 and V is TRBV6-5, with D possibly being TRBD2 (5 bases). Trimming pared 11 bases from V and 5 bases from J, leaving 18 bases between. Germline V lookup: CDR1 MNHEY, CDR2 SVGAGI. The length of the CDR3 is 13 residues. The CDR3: CAGARERGETQYF. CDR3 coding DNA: TGTGCCGGCGCGAGAGAGCGAGGGGAGACCCAGTACTTC.

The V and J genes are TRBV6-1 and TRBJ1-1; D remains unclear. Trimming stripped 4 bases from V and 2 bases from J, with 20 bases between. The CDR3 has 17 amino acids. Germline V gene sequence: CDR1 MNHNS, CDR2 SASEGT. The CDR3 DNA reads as TGTGCCAGCAGTGCCAGACCCCAAGTTACAGTTAACACTGAAGCTTTCTTT. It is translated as CASSARPQVTVNTEAFF.

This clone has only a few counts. The CDR3 loop reads CASSADRGLVGELFF. In nucleotides, the CDR3 is TGCGCCAGCAGCGCTGACAGGGGGCTCGTCGGGGAGCTGTTTTTT. The chain recombines TRBV5-1 with TRBJ2-2; 10 bases agree with TRBD1. Germline V gene lookup returns CDR1 SGHRS and CDR2 YFSETQ. Losses at the gene ends were 4 bases for V and 7 bases for J; bases not matched to a gene: 7. CDR3 length: 15 residues.

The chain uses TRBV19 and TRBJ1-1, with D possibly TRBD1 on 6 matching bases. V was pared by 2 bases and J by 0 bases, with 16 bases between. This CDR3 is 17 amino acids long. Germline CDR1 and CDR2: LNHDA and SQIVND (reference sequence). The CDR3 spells CASSITPGQSMNTEAFF. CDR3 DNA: TGTGCCAGTAGTATAACCCCCGGACAGTCCATGAACACTGAAGCTTTCTTT.

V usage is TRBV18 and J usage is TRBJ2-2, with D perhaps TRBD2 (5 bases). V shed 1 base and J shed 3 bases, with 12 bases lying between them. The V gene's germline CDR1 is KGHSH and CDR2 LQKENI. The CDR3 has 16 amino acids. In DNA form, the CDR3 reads TGTGCCAGCTCACCACGCCCGGGGATGGACACCGGGGAGCTGTTTTTT. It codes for CASSPRPGMDTGELFF.

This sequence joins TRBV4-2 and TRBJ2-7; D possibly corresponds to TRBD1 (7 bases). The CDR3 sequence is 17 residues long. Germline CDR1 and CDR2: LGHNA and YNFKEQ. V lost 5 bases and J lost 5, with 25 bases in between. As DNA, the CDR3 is TGTGCCAGCAGCAAGGAGGGCACAGGGGTTGAACTGGACGAGCAGTACTTC. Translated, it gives CASSKEGTGVELDEQYF.

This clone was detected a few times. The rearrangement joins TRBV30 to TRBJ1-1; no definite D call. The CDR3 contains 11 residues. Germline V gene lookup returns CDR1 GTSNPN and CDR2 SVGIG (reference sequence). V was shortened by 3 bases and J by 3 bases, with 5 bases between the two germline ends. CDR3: CAWRYHTEAFF. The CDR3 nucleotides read TGTGCCTGGAGATATCACACTGAAGCTTTCTTT.

The CDR3 here is CASTRNENTEAFF. In DNA, the CDR3 is TGTGCCAGCACCCGAAATGAGAACACTGAAGCTTTCTTT. J is TRBJ1-1 and V is TRBV7-9; D unresolved. Germline CDR1 reads SEHNR; CDR2 reads FQNEAQ (reference sequence). This CDR3 is 13 amino acids long. V shed 7 bases and J shed 1 base, with 10 bases lying between them.

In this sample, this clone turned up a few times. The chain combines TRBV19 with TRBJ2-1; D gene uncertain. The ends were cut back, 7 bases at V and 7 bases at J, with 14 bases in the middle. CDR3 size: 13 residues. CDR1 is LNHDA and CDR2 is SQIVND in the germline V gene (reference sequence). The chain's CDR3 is CASTPKGINEQFF. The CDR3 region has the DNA TGTGCCAGTACCCCTAAAGGAATAAATGAGCAGTTCTTC.

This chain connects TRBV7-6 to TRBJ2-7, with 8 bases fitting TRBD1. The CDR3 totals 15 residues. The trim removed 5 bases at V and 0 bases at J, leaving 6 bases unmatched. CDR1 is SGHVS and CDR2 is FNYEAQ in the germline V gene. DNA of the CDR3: TGTGCCAGCAGCCCGGGACAGGCCGCCTCCTACGAGCAGTACTTC. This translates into CASSPGQAASYEQYF.

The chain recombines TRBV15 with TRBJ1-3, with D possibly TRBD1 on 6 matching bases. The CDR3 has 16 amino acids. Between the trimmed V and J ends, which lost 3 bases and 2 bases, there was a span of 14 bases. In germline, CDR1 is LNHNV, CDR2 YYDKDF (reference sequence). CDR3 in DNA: TGTGCCACCAGCAGGGACAACAGGGTTGCTGGAAACACCATATATTTT. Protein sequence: CATSRDNRVAGNTIYF.

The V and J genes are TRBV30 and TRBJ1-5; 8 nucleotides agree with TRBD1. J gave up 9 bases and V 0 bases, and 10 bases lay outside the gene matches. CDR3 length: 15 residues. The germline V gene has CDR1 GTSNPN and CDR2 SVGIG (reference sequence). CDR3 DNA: TGTGCCTGGAGTGTCTTAACTACAGGGGGAGGGCCCCAGCATTTT. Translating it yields CAWSVLTTGGGPQHF. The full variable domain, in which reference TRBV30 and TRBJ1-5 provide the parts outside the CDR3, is SQTIHQWPATLVQPVGSPLSLECTVEGTSNPNLYWYRQAAGRGLQLLFYSVGIGQISSEVPQNLSASRPQDRQFILSSKKLLLSDSGFYLCAWSVLTTGGGPQHFGDGTRLSIL.

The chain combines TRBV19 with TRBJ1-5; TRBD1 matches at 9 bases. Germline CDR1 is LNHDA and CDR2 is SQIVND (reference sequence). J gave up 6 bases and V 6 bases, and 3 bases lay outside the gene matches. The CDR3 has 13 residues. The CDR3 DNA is TGTGCCAGTAGGGACAGGGGTTCTCAGCCCCAGCATTTT. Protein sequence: CASRDRGSQPQHF.

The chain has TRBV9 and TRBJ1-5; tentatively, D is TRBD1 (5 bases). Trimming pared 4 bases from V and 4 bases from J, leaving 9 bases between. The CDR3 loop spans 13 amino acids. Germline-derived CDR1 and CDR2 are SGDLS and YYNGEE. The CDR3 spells CASSPGQNQPQHF. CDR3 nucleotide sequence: TGTGCCAGCAGCCCAGGGCAGAATCAGCCCCAGCATTTT.

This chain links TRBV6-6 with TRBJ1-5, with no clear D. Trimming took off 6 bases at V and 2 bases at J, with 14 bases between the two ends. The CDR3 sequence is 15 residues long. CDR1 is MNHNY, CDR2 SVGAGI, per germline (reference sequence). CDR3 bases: TGTGCCAGCAGACTCCCGGGCGATGGCAATCAGCCCCAGCATTTT. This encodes CASRLPGDGNQPQHF.

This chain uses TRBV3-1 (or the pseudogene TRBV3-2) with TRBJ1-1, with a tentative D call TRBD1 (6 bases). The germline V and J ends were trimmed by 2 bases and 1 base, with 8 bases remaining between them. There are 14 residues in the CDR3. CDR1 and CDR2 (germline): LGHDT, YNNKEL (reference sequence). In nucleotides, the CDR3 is TGTGCCAGCAGCCAAATACAGGGGAACACTGAAGCTTTCTTT. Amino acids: CASSQIQGNTEAFF.

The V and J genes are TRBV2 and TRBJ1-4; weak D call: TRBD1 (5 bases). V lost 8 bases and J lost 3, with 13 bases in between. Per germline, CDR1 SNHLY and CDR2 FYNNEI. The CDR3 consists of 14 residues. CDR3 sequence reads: CASQRQGANEKLFF. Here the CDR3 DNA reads TGTGCCAGCCAGCGGCAGGGCGCTAATGAAAAACTGTTTTTT.

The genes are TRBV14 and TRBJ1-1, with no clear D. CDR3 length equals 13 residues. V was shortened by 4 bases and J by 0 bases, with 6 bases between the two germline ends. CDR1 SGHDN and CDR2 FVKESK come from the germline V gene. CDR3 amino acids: CASSRDLNTEAFF. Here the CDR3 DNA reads TGTGCCAGCAGCCGAGATTTGAACACTGAAGCTTTCTTT. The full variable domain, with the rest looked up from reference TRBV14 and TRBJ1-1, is EAGVTQFPSHSVIEKGQTVTLRCDPISGHDNLYWYRRVMGKEIKFLLHFVKESKQDESGMPNNRFLAERTGGTYSTLKVQPAELEDSGVYFCASSRDLNTEAFFGQGTRLTVV.

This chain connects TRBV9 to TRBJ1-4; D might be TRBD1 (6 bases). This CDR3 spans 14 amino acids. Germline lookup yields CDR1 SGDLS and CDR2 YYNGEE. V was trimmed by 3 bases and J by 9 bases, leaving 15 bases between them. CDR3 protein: CASSGTDTGQKLFF. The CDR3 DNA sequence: TGTGCCAGCAGCGGGACAGACACCGGGCAAAAACTGTTTTTT.

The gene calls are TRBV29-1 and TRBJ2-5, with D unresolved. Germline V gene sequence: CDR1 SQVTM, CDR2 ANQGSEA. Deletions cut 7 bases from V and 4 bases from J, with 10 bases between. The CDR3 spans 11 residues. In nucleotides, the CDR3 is TGCAGCGGAGTAAATGGAGAGACCCAGTACTTC. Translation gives CSGVNGETQYF.

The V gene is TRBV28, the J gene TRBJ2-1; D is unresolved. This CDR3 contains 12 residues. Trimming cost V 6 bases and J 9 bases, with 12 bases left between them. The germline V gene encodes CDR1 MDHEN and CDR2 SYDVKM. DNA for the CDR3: TGTGCCAGCAGCTTGAGGTGGGGTGAGCAGTTCTTC. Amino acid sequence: CASSLRWGEQFF.

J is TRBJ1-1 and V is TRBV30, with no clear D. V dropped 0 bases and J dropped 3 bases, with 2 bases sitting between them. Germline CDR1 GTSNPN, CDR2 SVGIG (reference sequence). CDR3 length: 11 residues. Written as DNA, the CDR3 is TGTGCCTGGAGTGTACACACTGAAGCTTTCTTT. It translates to CAWSVHTEAFF. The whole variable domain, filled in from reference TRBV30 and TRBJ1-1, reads SQTIHQWPATLVQPVGSPLSLECTVEGTSNPNLYWYRQAAGRGLQLLFYSVGIGQISSEVPQNLSASRPQDRQFILSSKKLLLSDSGFYLCAWSVHTEAFFGQGTRLTVV.

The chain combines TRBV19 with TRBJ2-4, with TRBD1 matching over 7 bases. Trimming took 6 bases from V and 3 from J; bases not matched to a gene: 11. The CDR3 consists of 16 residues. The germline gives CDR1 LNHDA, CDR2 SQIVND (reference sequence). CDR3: CASSRGFRDSKNIQYF. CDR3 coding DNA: TGTGCCAGTAGCCGAGGTTTTCGGGACAGCAAAAACATTCAGTACTTC.

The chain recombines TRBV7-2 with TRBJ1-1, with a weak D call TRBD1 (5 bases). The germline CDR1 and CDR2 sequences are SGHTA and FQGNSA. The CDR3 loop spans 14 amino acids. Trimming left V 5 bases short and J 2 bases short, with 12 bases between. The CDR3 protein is CASSAQGGNTEAFF. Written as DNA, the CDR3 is TGTGCCAGCAGCGCTCAGGGTGGAAACACTGAAGCTTTCTTT.

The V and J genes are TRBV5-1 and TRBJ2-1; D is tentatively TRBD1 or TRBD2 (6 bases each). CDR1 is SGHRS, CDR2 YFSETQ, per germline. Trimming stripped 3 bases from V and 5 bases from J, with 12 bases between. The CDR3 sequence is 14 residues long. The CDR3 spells CASSSGGGDNEQFF. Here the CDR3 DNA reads TGCGCCAGCAGCTCCGGGGGCGGGGACAATGAGCAGTTCTTC.

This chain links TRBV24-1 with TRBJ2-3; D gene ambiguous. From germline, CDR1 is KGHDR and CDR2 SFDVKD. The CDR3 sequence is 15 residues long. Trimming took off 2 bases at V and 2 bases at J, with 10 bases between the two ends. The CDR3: CATSDWNPSTDTQYF. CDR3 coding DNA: TGTGCCACCAGTGATTGGAACCCTTCCACAGATACGCAGTATTTT.

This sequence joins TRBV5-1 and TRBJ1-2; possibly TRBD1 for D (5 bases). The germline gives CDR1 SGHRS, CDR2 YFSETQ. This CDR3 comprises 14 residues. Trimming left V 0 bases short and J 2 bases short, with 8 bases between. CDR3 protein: CASSLADKNYGYTF. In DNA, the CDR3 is TGCGCCAGCAGCTTGGCGGACAAAAACTATGGCTACACCTTC.

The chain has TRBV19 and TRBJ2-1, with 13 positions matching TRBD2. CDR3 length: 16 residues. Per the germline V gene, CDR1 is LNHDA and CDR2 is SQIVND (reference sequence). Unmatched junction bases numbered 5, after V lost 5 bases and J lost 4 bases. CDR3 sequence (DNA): TGTGCCAGTAGTCCACGACTAGCGGGGGGATACAATGAGCAGTTCTTC. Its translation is CASSPRLAGGYNEQFF.

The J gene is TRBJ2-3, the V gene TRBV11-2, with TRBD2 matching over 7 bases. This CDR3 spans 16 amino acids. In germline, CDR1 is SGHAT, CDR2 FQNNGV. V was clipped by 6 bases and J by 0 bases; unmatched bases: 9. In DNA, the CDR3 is TGTGCCAGCAGGACCCCTAGCGGCCCTAGCACAGATACGCAGTATTTT. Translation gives CASRTPSGPSTDTQYF. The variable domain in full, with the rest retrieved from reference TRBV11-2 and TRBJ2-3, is EAGVAQSPRYKIIEKRQSVAFWCNPISGHATLYWYQQILGQGPKLLIQFQNNGVVDDSQLPKDRFSAERLKGVDSTLKIQPAKLEDSAVYLCASRTPSGPSTDTQYFGPGTRLTVL.